These T cell receptor beta chains were read from a single sample in a study of T cells in Graves' hyperthyroidism and ophthalmopathy. TCRdb independently ran MiXCR on the multiplex PCR reads; one entry per CDR3 protein. The sample shows approximately 530,000 distinct CDR3 sequences, 16% of them seen only once. The sample was blood. All receptors derive from a woman aged 18-29 years with Graves' hyperthyroidism. Both conserved end residues are part of each CDR3. D genes are given only for firm matches. The size entry is marked missing in some rows and otherwise reads once, few, many or a size class.

-,many,TRBV15,TRBJ2-1,TGTGCCACCAGCCGAGAGATCGGGGTTGACAATGAGCAGTTCTTC,CATSREIGVDNEQFF
-,-,TRBV7-9,TRBJ2-1,TGTGCCAGCAGCCCCCCCCCCGTAAGCTCCTACAATGAGCAGTTCTTC,CASSPPPVSSYNEQFF
-,-,TRBV29-1,TRBJ1-2,TGCAGCGTTGAAGGGCCGTTTAGCAGGAGAGCTAACTATGGCTACACCTTC,CSVEGPFSRRANYGYTF
TRBD2,-,TRBV7-8,TRBJ2-7,TGTGCCAGCAGCCGGGGACTAGCGAACTACGAGCAGTACTTC,CASSRGLANYEQYF
TRBD1,-,TRBV6-2/TRBV6-3,TRBJ2-2,TGTGCCAGCAGGCAGGGGGCGAACACCGGGGAGCTGTTTTTT,CASRQGANTGELFF
-,many,TRBV6-6,TRBJ1-2,TGTGCCAGCAGTTACGCAGCCTCGATCCTTGGCTACACCTTC,CASSYAASILGYTF
-,-,TRBV4-3,TRBJ2-2,TGCGCCAGCAGCGAGGTCGTAGGGGGGGACCCGGGGACCGGGGAGCTGTTTTTT,CASSEVVGGDPGTGELFF
TRBD2,-,TRBV7-9,TRBJ2-5,TGTGCCAGCAGCTTTAGCGGGGCGGCGGTGGTTGAGACCCAGTACTTC,CASSFSGAAVVETQYF
TRBD2,many,TRBV12-3/TRBV12-4,TRBJ2-3,TGTGCCAGCAGTTTGGGGACTAGCAAGGGTAGAGATACGCAGTATTTT,CASSLGTSKGRDTQYF
TRBD1,many,TRBV6-1,TRBJ1-1,TGTGCCAGCAGACGGACAGGGGGCGCGGACACTGAAGCTTTCTTT,CASRRTGGADTEAFF
-,-,TRBV4-2,TRBJ1-2,TGTGCCAGCAGCCAAGATTTGTCTGGCTACACCTTC,CASSQDLSGYTF
-,-,TRBV6-5,TRBJ2-3,TGTGCCAGCAGTTCGCAGGACTACACAGATACGCAGTATTTT,CASSSQDYTDTQYF
TRBD2,-,TRBV19,TRBJ2-7,TGTGCCGGTAGTATCGGCGGGGGAAGCTCCTACGAGCAGTACTTC,CAGSIGGGSSYEQYF
-,few,TRBV7-2,TRBJ1-5,TGTGCCAACAGATTAGCAGCCAATCAGCCCCAGCATTTT,CANRLAANQPQHF
TRBD2,many,TRBV24-1,TRBJ2-1,TGTGCCACCAGGGCTAGCGGGAGGAACAATGAGCAGTTCTTC,CATRASGRNNEQFF
TRBD1,-,TRBV12-3/TRBV12-4,TRBJ2-4,TGTGCCAGCAGTCGGAAACAGGGGGCCAAAAACATTCAGTACTTC,CASSRKQGAKNIQYF
TRBD2,-,TRBV7-2,TRBJ2-1,TGTGCCAGCAGCCCCTTTATTGGACGGACTAGCGGGGGGGCAAATGAGCAGTTCTTC,CASSPFIGRTSGGANEQFF